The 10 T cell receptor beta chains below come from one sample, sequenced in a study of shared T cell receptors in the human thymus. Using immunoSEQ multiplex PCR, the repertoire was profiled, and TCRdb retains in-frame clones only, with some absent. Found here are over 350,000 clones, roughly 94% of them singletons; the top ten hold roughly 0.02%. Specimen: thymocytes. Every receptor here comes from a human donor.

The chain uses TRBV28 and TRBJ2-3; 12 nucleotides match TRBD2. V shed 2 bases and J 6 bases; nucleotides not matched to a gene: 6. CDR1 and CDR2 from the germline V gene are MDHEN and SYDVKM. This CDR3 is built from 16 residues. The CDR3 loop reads CASSLGLAGGFDTQYF. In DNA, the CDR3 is TGTGCCAGCAGTTTAGGGCTAGCGGGAGGGTTCGATACGCAGTATTTT.

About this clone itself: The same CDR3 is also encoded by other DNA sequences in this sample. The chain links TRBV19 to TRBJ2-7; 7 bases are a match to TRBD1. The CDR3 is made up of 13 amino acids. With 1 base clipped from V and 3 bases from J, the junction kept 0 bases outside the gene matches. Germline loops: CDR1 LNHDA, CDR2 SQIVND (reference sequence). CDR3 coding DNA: TGTGCCAGTAGTATAGGACAGGGCTACGAGCAGTACTTC. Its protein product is CASSIGQGYEQYF.

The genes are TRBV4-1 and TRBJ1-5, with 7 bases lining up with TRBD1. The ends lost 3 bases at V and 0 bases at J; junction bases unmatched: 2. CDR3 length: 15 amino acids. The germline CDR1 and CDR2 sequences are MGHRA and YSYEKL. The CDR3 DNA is TGCGCCAGCAGCCAGACAGGGAATAGCAATCAGCCCCAGCATTTT. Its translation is CASSQTGNSNQPQHF.

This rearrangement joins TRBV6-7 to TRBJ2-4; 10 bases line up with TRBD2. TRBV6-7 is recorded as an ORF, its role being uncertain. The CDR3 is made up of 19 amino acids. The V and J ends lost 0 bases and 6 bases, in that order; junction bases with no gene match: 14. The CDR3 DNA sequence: TGTGCCAGCAGTTACTCGAGCCTAGCGGGAGCCCGGAAACGAAACATTCAGTACTTC. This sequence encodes CASSYSSLAGARKRNIQYF.

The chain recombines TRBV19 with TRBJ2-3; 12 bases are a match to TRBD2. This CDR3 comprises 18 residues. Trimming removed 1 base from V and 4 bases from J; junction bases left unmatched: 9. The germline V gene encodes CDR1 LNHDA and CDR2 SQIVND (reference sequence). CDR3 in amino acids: CASSIVLAGGPDADTQYF. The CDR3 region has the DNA TGTGCCAGTAGTATAGTCCTAGCGGGAGGGCCGGATGCAGATACGCAGTATTTT.

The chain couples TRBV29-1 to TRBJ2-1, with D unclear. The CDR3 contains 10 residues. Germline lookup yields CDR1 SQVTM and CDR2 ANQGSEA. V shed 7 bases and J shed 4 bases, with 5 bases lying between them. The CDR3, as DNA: TGCAGCGCCGCGTACAATGAGCAGTTCTTC. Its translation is CSAAYNEQFF.

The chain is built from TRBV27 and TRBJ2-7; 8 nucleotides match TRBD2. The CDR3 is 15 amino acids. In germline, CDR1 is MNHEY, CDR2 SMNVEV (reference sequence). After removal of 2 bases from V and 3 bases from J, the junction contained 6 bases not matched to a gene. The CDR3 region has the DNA TGTGCCAGCAGTTTACGGCGGGAGGAGGTCTACGAGCAGTACTTC. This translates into CASSLRREEVYEQYF.

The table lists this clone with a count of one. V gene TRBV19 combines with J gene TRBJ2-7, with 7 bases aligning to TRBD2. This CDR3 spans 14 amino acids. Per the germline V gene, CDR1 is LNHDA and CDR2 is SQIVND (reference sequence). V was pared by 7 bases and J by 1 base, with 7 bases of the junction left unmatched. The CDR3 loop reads CASKGGLGSYEQYF. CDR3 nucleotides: TGTGCCAGTAAGGGAGGACTAGGGTCCTACGAGCAGTACTTC.

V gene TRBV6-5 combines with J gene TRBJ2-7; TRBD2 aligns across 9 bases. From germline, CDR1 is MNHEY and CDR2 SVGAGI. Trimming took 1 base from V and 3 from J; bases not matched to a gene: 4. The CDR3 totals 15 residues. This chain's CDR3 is CASSYWLAGNYEQYF. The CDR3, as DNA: TGTGCCAGCAGTTACTGGCTAGCGGGGAACTACGAGCAGTACTTC.

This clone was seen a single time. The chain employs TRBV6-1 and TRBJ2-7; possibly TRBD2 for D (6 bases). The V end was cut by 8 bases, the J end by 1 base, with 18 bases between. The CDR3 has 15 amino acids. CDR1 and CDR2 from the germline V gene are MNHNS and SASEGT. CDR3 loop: CASGGEAGLSYEQYF. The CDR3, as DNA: TGTGCCAGCGGAGGGGAGGCGGGCTTATCCTACGAGCAGTACTTC.